This is a list of T cell receptor beta chains from one sample in a study of T cell responses to AZD1222 COVID-19 vaccine. Sequenced by immunoSEQ multiplex PCR; TCRdb stores in-frame clones only, minus some. This sample yields tens of thousands of clones, of which more than 75% are seen a single time; 12% belongs to the top ten. The material sequenced was peripheral blood, taken 28 days after the second AZD1222 dose. All receptors derive from an adult who received the AZD1222 COVID-19 vaccine. CDR3s include the opening cysteine and the closing phenylalanine or tryptophan. A D gene is named only where the DNA matches it firmly. The size entry is marked missing in some rows and otherwise reads once, few, many or a size class.

cdr3_aa	cdr3_nt	clone_size	d_call	v_call	j_call
CASSPGQFGNTIYF	TGTGCCAGCAGCCCGGGACAGTTTGGAAACACCATATATTTT	-	TRBD1	TRBV9	TRBJ1-3
CASSEGGGNNSPLHF	TGTGCCAGCAGCGAAGGGGGGGGAAATAATTCACCCCTCCACTTT	-	-	TRBV7-3	TRBJ1-6
CASSSLAGGTDTQYF	TGCGCCAGCAGCTCCTTAGCGGGGGGCACAGATACGCAGTATTTT	-	TRBD2	TRBV4-3	TRBJ2-3
CASSSVDWNTYEQYF	TGTGCCAGCAGTTCCGTGGACTGGAACACCTACGAGCAGTACTTC	-	-	TRBV6-2/TRBV6-3	TRBJ2-7
CASSEDRQGVISYEQYF	TGTGCCAGCAGTGAGGATAGGCAGGGGGTAATCTCCTACGAGCAGTACTTC	-	TRBD1	TRBV2	TRBJ2-7
CASSQEHSLWTSGGADTQYF	TGCGCCAGCAGCCAAGAACACAGCCTCTGGACTAGCGGGGGGGCAGATACGCAGTATTTT	once	TRBD2	TRBV4-3	TRBJ2-3
CATSDRTGASAQHF	TGTGCCACCAGTGACCGGACAGGGGCCTCCGCCCAGCATTTT	-	TRBD1	TRBV24-1	TRBJ1-5
CASSLAGVGYTF	TGTGCCAGCAGTTTAGCAGGTGTGGGCTACACCTTC	-	-	TRBV12-3/TRBV12-4	TRBJ1-2
CAWSETGHYGYTF	TGTGCCTGGAGTGAGACAGGGCACTATGGCTACACCTTC	-	TRBD1	TRBV30	TRBJ1-2
CASSLQGYSRNEQFF	TGTGCCAGCAGCCTGCAGGGTTATTCACGGAATGAGCAGTTCTTC	-	-	TRBV14	TRBJ2-1
CASSPASQVRTDTQYF	TGTGCCAGCTCACCTGCTTCACAGGTTCGCACAGATACGCAGTATTTT	-	-	TRBV18	TRBJ2-3
CASSQGSLDYGYTF	TGTGCCAGCAGCCAAGGCTCCCTAGACTATGGCTACACCTTC	-	-	TRBV3-1/TRBV3-2	TRBJ1-2
CASSLGGGSYNEQFF	TGTGCCAGCAGCTTAGGAGGTGGCTCCTACAATGAGCAGTTCTTC	-	-	TRBV7-3	TRBJ2-1
CASSWTGLEWFF	TGTGCCAGCAGCTGGACAGGGCTCGAATGGTTCTTC	-	TRBD1	TRBV27	TRBJ2-1
CASSVAVTGIYGYTF	TGTGCCAGCAGCGTAGCGGTGACAGGGATCTATGGCTACACCTTC	-	TRBD1	TRBV9	TRBJ1-2
CASSLTGQTNTEAFF	TGTGCCAGCAGCTTAACAGGACAAACGAACACTGAAGCTTTCTTT	-	-	TRBV7-3	TRBJ1-1
CASSPGTSGGQETQYF	TGTGCCAGCTCACCCGGGACTAGCGGGGGACAAGAGACCCAGTACTTC	-	TRBD2	TRBV18	TRBJ2-5
CASSLVTRASGANVLTF	TGTGCCAGCAGCTTAGTAACCAGGGCCTCTGGGGCCAACGTCCTGACTTTC	once	-	TRBV7-8	TRBJ2-6
CATSLGSSYNEQFF	TGTGCCACGTCCCTCGGGAGCTCCTACAATGAGCAGTTCTTC	-	-	TRBV24-1	TRBJ2-1
CSARDTQYF	TGCAGTGCCCGAGATACGCAGTATTTT	once	-	TRBV20-1	TRBJ2-3
CASSVAGTGNYGYTF	TGTGCCAGCAGCGTAGCCGGGACAGGGAACTATGGCTACACCTTC	-	TRBD1	TRBV9	TRBJ1-2
CASSPPTAINNQPQHF	TGTGCCAGCTCACCACCGACAGCTATCAACAATCAGCCCCAGCATTTT	once	-	TRBV18	TRBJ1-5
CASSMGAAQHF	TGTGCCAGTAGTATGGGGGCAGCCCAGCATTTT	-	-	TRBV19	TRBJ1-5
CASSLGLAGLAGELFF	TGTGCCAGCAGCCTAGGACTAGCGGGGCTGGCCGGGGAGCTGTTTTTT	-	TRBD2	TRBV4-2	TRBJ2-2
CASSFPRGHTISNQPQHF	TGTGCCAGCAGTTTTCCCAGGGGACATACCATTAGCAATCAGCCCCAGCATTTT	once	-	TRBV28	TRBJ1-5
CASSLRPAGTSGSSYEQYF	TGTGCCAGCAGCTTAAGGCCAGCCGGGACTAGCGGGAGCTCCTACGAGCAGTACTTC	-	TRBD2	TRBV7-2	TRBJ2-7
CASGGRTGEGHEQYF	TGTGCCAGCGGCGGTAGGACAGGGGAGGGGCACGAGCAGTACTTC	-	TRBD1	TRBV2	TRBJ2-7
CASRRTGGNTIYF	TGTGCCAGCAGACGGACGGGGGGAAACACCATATATTTT	-	-	TRBV12-3/TRBV12-4	TRBJ1-3
CASSRQGDYGYTF	TGTGCCAGCAGCCGTCAAGGAGACTATGGCTACACCTTC	-	-	TRBV13	TRBJ1-2
CASSRTSGGFYEQYF	TGTGCCAGCTCGAGGACTAGCGGGGGTTTCTACGAGCAGTACTTC	-	TRBD2	TRBV13	TRBJ2-7
CASRDLRNSPLHF	TGTGCCAGTAGGGACTTGAGGAATTCACCCCTCCACTTT	-	-	TRBV19	TRBJ1-6
CASSLMAGELFF	TGTGCCAGCAGCCTCATGGCCGGGGAGCTGTTTTTT	-	-	TRBV3-1/TRBV3-2	TRBJ2-2
CASSTGQGGTGELFF	TGCGCCAGCAGCACGGGACAGGGGGGCACCGGGGAGCTGTTTTTT	-	TRBD1	TRBV5-1	TRBJ2-2
CASSLAGANYGYTF	TGTGCCAGCAGCTTAGCGGGGGCGAACTATGGCTACACCTTC	-	-	TRBV7-9	TRBJ1-2
CASSVTIYQPQHF	TGTGCCAGCAGTGTGACCATCTATCAGCCCCAGCATTTT	-	-	TRBV2	TRBJ1-5
CASSALAGNTPNTEAFF	TGTGCCAGCAGTGCGCTGGCAGGGAATACCCCGAACACTGAAGCTTTCTTT	-	-	TRBV2	TRBJ1-1
CASSLRDRAYEQYF	TGCGCCAGCAGCTTGAGGGACAGAGCCTACGAGCAGTACTTC	-	TRBD1	TRBV5-1	TRBJ2-7
CASSEYSGTYNEQFF	TGTGCCAGCAGTGAATATAGCGGGACCTACAATGAGCAGTTCTTC	-	TRBD2	TRBV25-1	TRBJ2-1
CASSSGDGSRGYTF	TGTGCCAGCAGTTCCGGGGACGGCAGCCGAGGCTACACCTTC	-	-	TRBV28	TRBJ1-2
CASSEPGWELFF	TGTGCCAGCAGTGAACCTGGATGGGAGCTGTTTTTT	-	-	TRBV25-1	TRBJ2-2
CASSFGGLSYEQYF	TGTGCCAGCAGCTTCGGGGGCCTGTCATACGAGCAGTACTTC	-	-	TRBV7-9	TRBJ2-7
CASRGPGQGNYGYTF	TGTGCCAGCAGGGGCCCGGGACAGGGGAACTATGGCTACACCTTC	-	TRBD1	TRBV6-5	TRBJ1-2
CAWGRSLQETQYF	TGTGCCTGGGGTCGATCCCTCCAAGAGACCCAGTACTTC	-	-	TRBV30	TRBJ2-5
CASSRQGNTEAFF	TGTGCCAGCTCACGACAAGGGAACACTGAAGCTTTCTTT	medium-sized	-	TRBV18	TRBJ1-1
CASNSLTQDTQYF	TGTGCCAGCAACTCCCTGACCCAAGATACGCAGTATTTT	-	-	TRBV11-2	TRBJ2-3
CASKWPPQETQYF	TGTGCCAGTAAATGGCCACCCCAAGAGACCCAGTACTTC	-	-	TRBV19	TRBJ2-5
CASSPRDRGYEQYF	TGTGCCAGCAGCCCCCGGGACAGGGGCTACGAGCAGTACTTC	-	TRBD1	TRBV6-5	TRBJ2-7
CASSLVFNPYEQYF	TGTGCCAGCAGCTTAGTTTTTAATCCTTACGAGCAGTACTTC	-	-	TRBV7-9	TRBJ2-7
CASSVTGTDDGYTF	TGTGCCAGCAGTGTGACCGGGACAGACGATGGCTACACCTTC	-	TRBD1	TRBV25-1	TRBJ1-2
CASSQVSGAYEQYF	TGTGCCAGCAGCCAAGTAAGCGGAGCCTACGAGCAGTACTTC	-	-	TRBV14	TRBJ2-7
CASSFGAAWGPATNEKLFF	TGTGCCAGCAGTTTCGGTGCCGCCTGGGGACCAGCAACTAATGAAAAACTGTTTTTT	-	-	TRBV27	TRBJ1-4
CASSEGGGAYEQYF	TGTGCCAGCAGTGAAGGCGGGGGAGCCTACGAGCAGTACTTC	-	TRBD2	TRBV6-1	TRBJ2-7
CASSIGRSIHALVGMGSNQPQHF	TGTGCCAGTAGTATAGGGAGATCCATACACGCCCTGGTCGGGATGGGGAGCAATCAGCCCCAGCATTTT	-	-	TRBV19	TRBJ1-5
CASSLNRGLANEKLFF	TGTGCCAGCAGCTTAAACAGGGGGCTCGCTAATGAAAAACTGTTTTTT	-	TRBD1	TRBV5-6	TRBJ1-4
CASKLGETQYF	TGTGCCAGCAAGCTCGGGGAGACCCAGTACTTC	-	-	TRBV27	TRBJ2-5
CASSPSGVGNTIYF	TGTGCCAGCAGCCCGTCAGGGGTTGGAAACACCATATATTTT	-	-	TRBV3-1/TRBV3-2	TRBJ1-3
CASSLFGGNTGELFF	TGTGCCAGCAGCTTATTTGGGGGGAACACCGGGGAGCTGTTTTTT	-	-	TRBV7-9	TRBJ2-2
CASSLVASGTGNRYGYTF	TGTGCCAGCAGCTTGGTCGCTTCCGGGACAGGGAATCGCTATGGCTACACCTTC	-	TRBD1	TRBV5-6	TRBJ1-2
CASTPQGRNGYTF	TGTGCCAGCACACCACAGGGGAGAAATGGCTACACCTTC	-	TRBD1	TRBV25-1	TRBJ1-2
CSVAADYEAFF	TGCAGCGTTGCAGCCGACTATGAAGCTTTCTTT	-	-	TRBV29-1	TRBJ1-1